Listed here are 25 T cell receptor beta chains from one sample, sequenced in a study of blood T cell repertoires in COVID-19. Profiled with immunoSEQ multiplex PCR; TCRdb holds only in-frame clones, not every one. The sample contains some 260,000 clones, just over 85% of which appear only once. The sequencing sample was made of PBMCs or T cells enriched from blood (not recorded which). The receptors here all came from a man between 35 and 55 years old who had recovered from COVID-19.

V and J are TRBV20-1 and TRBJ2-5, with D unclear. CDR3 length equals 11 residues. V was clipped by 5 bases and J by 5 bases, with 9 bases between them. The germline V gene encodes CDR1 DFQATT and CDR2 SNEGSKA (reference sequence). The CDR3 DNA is TGCAGTGCTGTCTTTGAGGAGACCCAGTACTTC. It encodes CSAVFEETQYF.

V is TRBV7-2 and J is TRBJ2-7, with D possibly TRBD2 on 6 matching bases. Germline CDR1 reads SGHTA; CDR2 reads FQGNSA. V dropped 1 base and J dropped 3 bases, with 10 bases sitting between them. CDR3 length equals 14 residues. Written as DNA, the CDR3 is TGTGCCAGCAGCTTAGGGAGGGACCGCTACGAGCAGTACTTC. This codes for CASSLGRDRYEQYF.

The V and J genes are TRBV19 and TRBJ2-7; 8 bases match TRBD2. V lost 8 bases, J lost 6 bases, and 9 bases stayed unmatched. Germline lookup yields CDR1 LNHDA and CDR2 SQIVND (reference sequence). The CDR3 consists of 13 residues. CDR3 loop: CASRGTRDSEQYF. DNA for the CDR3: TGTGCCAGTCGCGGGACTAGGGACTCCGAGCAGTACTTC.

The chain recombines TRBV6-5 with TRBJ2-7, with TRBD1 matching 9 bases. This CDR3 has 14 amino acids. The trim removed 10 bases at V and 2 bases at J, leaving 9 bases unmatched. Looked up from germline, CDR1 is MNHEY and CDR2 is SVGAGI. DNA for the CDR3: TGTGCCACCAAAACAGGGGGCTTTGCCTACGAGCAGTACTTC. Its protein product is CATKTGGFAYEQYF.

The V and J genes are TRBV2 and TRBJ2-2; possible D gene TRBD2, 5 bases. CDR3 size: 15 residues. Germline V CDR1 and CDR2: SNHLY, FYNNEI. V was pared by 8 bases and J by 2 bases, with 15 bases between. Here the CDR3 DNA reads TGTGCCAGCGTGGACTCCTGGATTAACACCGGGGAGCTGTTTTTT. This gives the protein CASVDSWINTGELFF.

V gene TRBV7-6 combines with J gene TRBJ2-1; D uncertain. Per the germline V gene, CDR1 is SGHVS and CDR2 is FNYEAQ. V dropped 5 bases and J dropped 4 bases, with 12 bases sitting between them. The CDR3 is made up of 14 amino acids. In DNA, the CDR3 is TGTGCCAGCAGCCCCCGCGGTGTTTACAATGAGCAGTTCTTC. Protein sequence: CASSPRGVYNEQFF.

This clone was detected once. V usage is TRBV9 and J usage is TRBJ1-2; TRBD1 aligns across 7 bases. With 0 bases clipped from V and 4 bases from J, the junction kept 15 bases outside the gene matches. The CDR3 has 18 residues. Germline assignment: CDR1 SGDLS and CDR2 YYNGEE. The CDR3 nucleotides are TGTGCCAGCAGCGTAGCCAGGCCGGGCGGAGGGGGCTTCTATGGCTACACCTTC. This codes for CASSVARPGGGGFYGYTF.

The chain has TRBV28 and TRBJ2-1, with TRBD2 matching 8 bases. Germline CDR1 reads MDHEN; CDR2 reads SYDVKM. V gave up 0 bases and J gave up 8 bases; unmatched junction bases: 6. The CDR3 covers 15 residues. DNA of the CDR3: TGTGCCAGCAGTTTATGGGCGGGAGGATCTGATGAGCAGTTCTTC. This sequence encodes CASSLWAGGSDEQFF.

CDR3 residues: CASSLSGRGRGEQYF. The CDR3 coding sequence is TGTGCCAGCAGTTTAAGCGGCAGGGGGCGAGGGGAGCAGTACTTC. This chain links TRBV28 with TRBJ2-7; 8 bases map to TRBD1. V gave up 2 bases and J gave up 7 bases; unmatched junction bases: 10. CDR3 length: 15 amino acids. Germline-derived CDR1 and CDR2 are MDHEN and SYDVKM.

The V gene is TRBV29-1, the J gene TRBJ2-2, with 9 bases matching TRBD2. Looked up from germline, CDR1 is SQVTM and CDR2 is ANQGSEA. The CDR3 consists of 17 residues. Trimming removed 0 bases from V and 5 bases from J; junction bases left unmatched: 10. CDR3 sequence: CSVEDGAASGTTGELFF. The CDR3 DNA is TGCAGCGTTGAAGATGGGGCGGCTAGCGGGACAACCGGGGAGCTGTTTTTT.

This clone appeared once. CDR3 sequence (DNA): TGTGCCAGCAGCTCCCCTTGGGTGGGGGAGGAGTTCTTC. Its translation is CASSSPWVGEEFF. The rearrangement uses TRBV6-4 and TRBJ2-1; perhaps TRBD2 as D (6 bases). The germline gives CDR1 MRHNA, CDR2 SNTAGT. Deletions cut 6 bases from V and 14 bases from J, with 20 bases between. The CDR3 is 13 residues long.

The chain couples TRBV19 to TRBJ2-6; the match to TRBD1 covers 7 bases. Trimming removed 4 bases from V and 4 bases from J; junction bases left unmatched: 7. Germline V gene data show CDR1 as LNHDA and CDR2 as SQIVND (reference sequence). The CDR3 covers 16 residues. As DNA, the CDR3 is TGTGCCAGTAGTACCCAGGGGGTGCAGGGGGCCAACGTCCTGACTTTC. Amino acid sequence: CASSTQGVQGANVLTF.

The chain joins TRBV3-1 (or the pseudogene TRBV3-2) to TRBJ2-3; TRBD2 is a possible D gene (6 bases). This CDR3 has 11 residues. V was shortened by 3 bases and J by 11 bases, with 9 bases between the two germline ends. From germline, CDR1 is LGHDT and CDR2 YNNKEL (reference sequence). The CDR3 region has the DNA TGTGCCAGCAGCCAGGAGGGTCGGCAGTATTTT. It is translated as CASSQEGRQYF.

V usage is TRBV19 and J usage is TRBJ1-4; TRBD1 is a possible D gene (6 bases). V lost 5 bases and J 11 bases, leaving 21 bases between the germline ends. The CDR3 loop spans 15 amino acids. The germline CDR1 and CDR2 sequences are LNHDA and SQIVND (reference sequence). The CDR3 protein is CASSPDSPAGVKLFF. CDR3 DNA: TGTGCCAGTAGTCCCGATTCTCCGGCAGGGGTGAAACTGTTTTTT.

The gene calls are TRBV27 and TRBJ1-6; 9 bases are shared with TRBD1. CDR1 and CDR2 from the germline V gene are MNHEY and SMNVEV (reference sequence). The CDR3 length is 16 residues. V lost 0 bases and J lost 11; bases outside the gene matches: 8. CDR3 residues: CASSLSPGTGWPPLHF. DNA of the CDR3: TGTGCCAGCAGTTTATCGCCCGGGACAGGGTGGCCACCCCTCCACTTT.

The CDR3 here is CASSPPGDHEQYF. The CDR3 bases are TGTGCCAGCTCACCACCCGGAGACCACGAGCAGTACTTC. This chain links TRBV18 with TRBJ2-7; D gene uncertain. Germline-derived CDR1 and CDR2 are KGHSH and LQKENI. V was pared by 0 bases and J by 5 bases, with 8 bases between. CDR3 length: 13 residues. The full variable domain, with the rest looked up from reference TRBV18 and TRBJ2-7, is NAGVMQNPRHLVRRRGQEARLRCSPMKGHSHVYWYRQLPEEGLKFMVYLQKENIIDESGMPKERFSAEFPKEGPSILRIQQVVRGDSAAYFCASSPPGDHEQYFGPGTRLTVT.

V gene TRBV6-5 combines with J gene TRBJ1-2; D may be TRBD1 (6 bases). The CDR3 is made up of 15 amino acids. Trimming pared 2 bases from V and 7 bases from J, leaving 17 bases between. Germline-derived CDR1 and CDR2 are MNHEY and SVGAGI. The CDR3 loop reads CASSYQGSTPGGYTF. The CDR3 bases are TGTGCCAGCAGTTACCAGGGGAGCACTCCTGGTGGCTACACCTTC.

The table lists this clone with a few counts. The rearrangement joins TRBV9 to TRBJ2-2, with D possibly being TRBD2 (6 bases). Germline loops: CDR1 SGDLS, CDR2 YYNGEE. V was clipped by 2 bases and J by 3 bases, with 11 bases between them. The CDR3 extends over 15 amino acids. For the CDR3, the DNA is TGTGCCAGCAGCGTGCGGGGCTCGGACACCGGGGAGCTGTTTTTT. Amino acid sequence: CASSVRGSDTGELFF.

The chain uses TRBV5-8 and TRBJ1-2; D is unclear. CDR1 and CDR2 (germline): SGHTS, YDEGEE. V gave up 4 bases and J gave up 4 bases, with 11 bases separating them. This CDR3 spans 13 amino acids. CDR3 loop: CASSLRELYGYTF. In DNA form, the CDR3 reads TGTGCCAGCAGCCTCCGGGAACTCTATGGCTACACCTTC.

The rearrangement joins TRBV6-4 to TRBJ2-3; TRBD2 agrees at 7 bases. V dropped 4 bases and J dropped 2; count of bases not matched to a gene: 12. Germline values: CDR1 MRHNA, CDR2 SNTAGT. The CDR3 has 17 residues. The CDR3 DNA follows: TGTGCCAGCAGTGCCTCGAGCGGCGGGGGTGCCACAGATACGCAGTATTTT. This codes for CASSASSGGGATDTQYF.

This CDR3 reads CASSIEGSGPTEAFF. CDR3 nucleotide sequence: TGTGCCAGTAGTATAGAGGGCTCAGGGCCCACTGAAGCTTTCTTT. The V and J genes are TRBV19 and TRBJ1-1; maybe TRBD1 (5 bases). The V end was cut by 0 bases, the J end by 4 bases, with 12 bases between. CDR3 length: 15 residues. Germline V lookup: CDR1 LNHDA, CDR2 SQIVND (reference sequence).

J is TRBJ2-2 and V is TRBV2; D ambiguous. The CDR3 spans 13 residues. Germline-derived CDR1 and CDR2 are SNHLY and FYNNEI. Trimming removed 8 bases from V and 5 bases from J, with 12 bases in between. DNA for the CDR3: TGTGCCAGCTTATCTTCGGTGACCGGGGAGCTGTTTTTT. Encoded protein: CASLSSVTGELFF.

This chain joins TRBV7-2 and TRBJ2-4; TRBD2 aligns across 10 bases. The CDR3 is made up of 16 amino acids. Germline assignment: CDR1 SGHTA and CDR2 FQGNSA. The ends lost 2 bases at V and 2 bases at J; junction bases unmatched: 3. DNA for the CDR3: TGTGCCAGCAGCTTACTAGCGGGGGCGACCAAAAACATTCAGTACTTC. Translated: CASSLLAGATKNIQYF.

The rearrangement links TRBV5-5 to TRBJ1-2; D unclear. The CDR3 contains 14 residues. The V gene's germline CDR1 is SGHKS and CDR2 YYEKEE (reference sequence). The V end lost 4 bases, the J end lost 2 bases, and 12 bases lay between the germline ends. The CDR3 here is CASSNAQENYGYTF. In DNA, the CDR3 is TGTGCCAGCAGCAACGCTCAGGAAAACTATGGCTACACCTTC.

The CDR3 nucleotides read TGTGCCAGCTCACCTCAACGGGAGTACACCGGGGAGCTGTTTTTT. It specifies CASSPQREYTGELFF. V is TRBV18 and J is TRBJ2-2; D is possibly TRBD2 (6 bases). Germline V CDR1 and CDR2: KGHSH, LQKENI. The V and J ends lost 3 bases and 3 bases respectively, with 11 bases between them. The CDR3 is 15 amino acids. The variable domain in full, with the rest retrieved from reference TRBV18 and TRBJ2-2, is NAGVMQNPRHLVRRRGQEARLRCSPMKGHSHVYWYRQLPEEGLKFMVYLQKENIIDESGMPKERFSAEFPKEGPSILRIQQVVRGDSAAYFCASSPQREYTGELFFGEGSRLTVL.